This T cell receptor (beta chain) was captured in a study of response to subunit inactivated influenza vaccine. Findings of the study overall: The authors suggested that few new T cells are recruited per seasonal influenza vaccination.

This clonotype was observed at least ten times. The antigen is unknown. Germline V CDR1 and CDR2: LGHDT, YNNKEL (reference sequence). This CDR3 contains 18 residues. V dropped 5 bases and J dropped 4; count of bases not matched to a gene: 12. TCRdb reprocessed the RT-PCR reads via MiXCR and lists one record per CDR3 protein. Of 450,000 to 600,000 distinct CDR3 sequences listed, 15% to 20% are singletons. The sequence was obtained from a man between 50 and 69 years old who received an inactivated influenza vaccine. The chain employs TRBV3-1 and TRBJ2-6, with TRBD1 matching 9 bases. The material was CD4+ T cells sorted from PBMCs, obtained roughly 24 months after vaccination. CDR3 bases: TGTGCCAGCAGCTTTTCTGGACAGGGGACGGTCGGGGCCAACGTCCTGACTTTC. It yields the protein CASSFSGQGTVGANVLTF. Full variable domain (remainder filled in from reference TRBV3-1 and TRBJ2-6): DTAVSQTPKYLVTQMGNDKSIKCEQNLGHDTMYWYKQDSKKFLKIMFSYNNKELIINETVPNRFSPKSPDKAHLNLHINSLELGDSAVYFCASSFSGQGTVGANVLTFGAGSRLTVL.